This T cell receptor beta chain was profiled in a study of shared clonotypes between healthy human individuals. Study at large: The study used three CD4 naive, three CD4 memory, two CD8 naive and one CD8 memory plate per donor.

Method: immunoSEQ multiplex PCR; TCRdb's copy keeps in-frame clones and lacks some. This table holds more than 2,000,000 clones, about 92% found once. The CDR3 runs 15 residues. The germline V and J ends were trimmed by 0 bases and 5 bases, with 10 bases remaining between them. In germline, CDR1 is MNHEY, CDR2 SVGAGI. Comment on this clone: The antigen remains undetermined.

The study, taken as a whole, reports: Only a few donors were included, so the genetic and exposure-history diversity represented was limited.

The origin of this receptor is a man between 18 and 35 years old in good health. The specimen sequenced was naive CD4+ T cells sorted from blood. This sample's subset: CD45RA+ positively selected. J is TRBJ1-4 and V is TRBV6-5; unclear D gene. CDR3 DNA sequence: TGTGCCAGCAGTTACTCTGCAGGCCTAAATGAAAAACTGTTTTTT. Translating it yields CASSYSAGLNEKLFF.